The rows below give T cell receptor beta chains drawn from one sample of a study of CD8+ T cells in alopecia areata. Produced via immunoSEQ multiplex PCR; TCRdb's table is partial and in-frame only. The data hold some 200,000 clones, with 50% to 60% observed a single time. Sequencing was performed on CD4+ T cells sorted from blood, taken at week 4, from a patient treated with tofacitinib. The receptors shown here come from a human donor with alopecia areata. Each CDR3 is given with its conserved first and last residue. A D gene is named only where the DNA matches it firmly. Clone size is not always given. Where it is, it says once, few, many or a class for expanded clones.

.	TRBD1	TRBV25-1	TRBJ1-2	CASRDDRGGNYGYTF	TGTGCCAGCAGGGACGACAGGGGTGGTAACTATGGCTACACCTTC
.	.	TRBV6-5	TRBJ1-1	CASSYVSGEAFF	TGTGCCAGCAGTTACGTATCGGGAGAAGCTTTCTTT
.	.	TRBV28	TRBJ1-5	CASSPPWVNQPQHF	TGTGCCAGCAGCCCTCCTTGGGTGAATCAGCCCCAGCATTTT
.	.	TRBV11-2	TRBJ1-2	CASSLDPAGNYGYTF	TGTGCCAGCAGCTTAGATCCCGCAGGGAACTATGGCTACACCTTC
few	TRBD1	TRBV6-1	TRBJ1-1	CASAGQGGATEAFF	TGTGCCAGCGCGGGACAGGGAGGGGCGACTGAAGCTTTCTTT
.	TRBD2	TRBV15	TRBJ2-1	CATSRFGLAGKNEQFF	TGTGCCACCAGCAGGTTCGGACTAGCGGGGAAGAATGAGCAGTTCTTC
.	.	TRBV18	TRBJ1-1	CASSPQGKTEAFF	TGTGCCAGCTCACCACAGGGGAAAACTGAAGCTTTCTTT
few	.	TRBV6-5	TRBJ1-3	CASSKGKSSGNTIYF	TGTGCCAGCAGTAAGGGAAAGAGCTCTGGAAACACCATATATTTT
once	.	TRBV4-2	TRBJ2-3	CASSARGGLRDTQYF	TGTGCCAGCAGCGCAAGGGGGGGCCTGAGAGATACGCAGTATTTT
few	.	TRBV30	TRBJ1-6	CAWSDRVESPLHF	TGTGCCTGGAGTGACAGGGTGGAATCACCCCTCCACTTT
.	.	TRBV12-5	TRBJ1-1	CASGLVLGQGSTEAFF	TGTGCTAGTGGTTTGGTACTCGGGCAGGGTTCCACTGAAGCTTTCTTT
.	TRBD1	TRBV15	TRBJ1-6	CATSRSGQANSPLHF	TGTGCCACCAGCAGATCGGGACAGGCTAATTCACCCCTCCACTTT
.	.	TRBV4-1	TRBJ2-5	CASSQALQETQYF	TGCGCCAGCAGCCAAGCGCTACAAGAGACCCAGTACTTC
few	.	TRBV5-1	TRBJ2-1	CASSLQSNNEQFF	TGCGCCAGCAGCTTACAATCGAACAATGAGCAGTTCTTC
.	.	TRBV4-1	TRBJ1-2	CASSQENRAGGYTF	TGCGCCAGCAGCCAAGAGAACAGGGCAGGTGGCTACACCTTC
.	.	TRBV29-1	TRBJ2-3	CSARTGRGGTDTQYF	TGCAGCGCCAGGACAGGGAGGGGTGGCACAGATACGCAGTATTTT
.	.	TRBV5-1	TRBJ1-1	CASSLEVGEAFF	TGCGCCAGCAGCTTGGAAGTCGGTGAAGCTTTCTTT
few	TRBD1	TRBV28	TRBJ1-3	CASSSYTNRDSSGNTIYF	TGTGCCAGCAGTTCATATACGAATCGGGACAGCTCTGGAAACACCATATATTTT